The 24 T cell receptor beta chains below were found in one sample sequenced in a study of blood T cell repertoires in COVID-19. This table comes from immunoSEQ multiplex PCR, and its TCRdb copy is limited to in-frame clones, with some not included. Among 200,000 to 300,000 clones listed, around 90% were seen once. Sequencing was carried out using peripheral blood. The receptor source for this set is a middle-aged woman with acute or convalescent COVID-19.

V gene TRBV28 combines with J gene TRBJ1-1; 7 bases are shared with TRBD1. Unmatched junction bases numbered 9, after V lost 8 bases and J lost 0 bases. The CDR3 has 15 amino acids. The germline gives CDR1 MDHEN, CDR2 SYDVKM. CDR3 in DNA: TGTGCCAGCGGGACAGTCCATCTCATGAACACTGAAGCTTTCTTT. Translating it yields CASGTVHLMNTEAFF.

This chain links TRBV7-6 with TRBJ1-1; no clear D gene. V was clipped by 0 bases and J by 1 base, with 12 bases between them. The germline gives CDR1 SGHVS, CDR2 FNYEAQ. CDR3 length: 16 residues. CDR3 loop: CASSLAASGQNTEAFF. The CDR3 DNA sequence: TGTGCCAGCAGCTTAGCCGCGTCCGGTCAGAACACTGAAGCTTTCTTT.

The J gene is TRBJ2-1, the V gene TRBV18; 10 nucleotides agree with TRBD2. The V and J ends lost 0 bases and 12 bases, in that order; junction bases with no gene match: 11. Germline CDR1 reads KGHSH; CDR2 reads LQKENI. The CDR3 runs to 16 residues. Here the CDR3 DNA reads TGTGCCAGCTCACCACCCCTCGCTGTAGCGGGGGGAGGGCAGTTCTTC. Translation: CASSPPLAVAGGGQFF.

V gene TRBV3-1 (or the pseudogene TRBV3-2) combines with J gene TRBJ1-3; D remains ambiguous. From germline, CDR1 is LGHDT and CDR2 YNNKEL (reference sequence). The ends were cut back, 1 base at V and 0 bases at J, with 7 bases in the middle. The CDR3 sequence is 15 residues long. DNA of the CDR3: TGTGCCAGCAGCCAAGGGGAGTCCTCTGGAAACACCATATATTTT. Protein: CASSQGESSGNTIYF.

V and J are TRBV4-1 and TRBJ1-1; 8 nucleotides line up with TRBD1. Germline V gene data show CDR1 as MGHRA and CDR2 as YSYEKL. This CDR3 has 14 residues. The trim removed 4 bases at V and 6 bases at J, leaving 7 bases unmatched. The CDR3 DNA is TGCGCCAGCAGCCTTCAGGGGGCCCACGCTGAAGCTTTCTTT. The encoded protein is CASSLQGAHAEAFF.

The chain recombines TRBV29-1 with TRBJ2-1; weak D call: TRBD2 (5 bases). Germline CDR1 is SQVTM and CDR2 is ANQGSEA. CDR3 length: 12 residues. V gave up 6 bases and J gave up 8 bases, with 14 bases separating them. The CDR3 protein is CSVPGVGDEQFF. CDR3 nucleotides: TGCAGCGTCCCCGGGGTAGGCGATGAGCAGTTCTTC.

This chain links TRBV10-3 with TRBJ1-1; 7 positions agree with TRBD1. This CDR3 is built from 14 residues. Germline V gives CDR1 ENHRY, CDR2 SYGVKD. Unmatched junction bases numbered 15, after V lost 6 bases and J lost 11 bases. The CDR3 reads CAIRGGRAPSGAFF. The CDR3 DNA reads as TGTGCCATCAGAGGGGGCAGGGCACCCTCAGGGGCTTTCTTT.

This clone was seen once. The CDR3 DNA follows: TGTGCCAGCACCCAGGGGGGACTAGCTTCAGATACGCAGTATTTT. It is translated as CASTQGGLASDTQYF. The rearrangement uses TRBV7-2 and TRBJ2-3, with 9 positions matching TRBD2. CDR1 and CDR2 (germline): SGHTA, FQGNSA. V was clipped by 7 bases and J by 4 bases; unmatched bases: 9. The CDR3 is 15 amino acids.

A word on this clone: Relative to the germline gene, one junction end is altered; a read error may explain this. The CDR3 sequence is CTPTGGVF. The CDR3 DNA reads TGCACCCCAACGGGCGGGGTCTTC. The V call is TRBV20-1, the J call TRBJ1-2; unclear D gene. The CDR3 loop spans 8 amino acids. Germline lookup yields CDR1 DFQATT and CDR2 SNEGSKA (reference sequence).

V and J are TRBV11-2 and TRBJ2-3; 9 nucleotides line up with TRBD1. V was clipped by 3 bases and J by 3 bases; unmatched bases: 4. Germline V gene sequence: CDR1 SGHAT, CDR2 FQNNGV. The CDR3 length is 15 residues. The CDR3 nucleotides read TGTGCCAGCAGCTTGGGACAGGGAAGGACAGATACGCAGTATTTT. Its translation: CASSLGQGRTDTQYF.

The DNA for the CDR3 is TGTGCCATCAGTGAGGCGGGGGGCGAGCAGTACGTC. This sequence encodes CAISEAGGEQYV. The chain links TRBV10-3 to TRBJ2-7, with TRBD2 identical over 8 bases. Germline CDR1 ENHRY, CDR2 SYGVKD. This CDR3 contains 12 residues. J was trimmed by 6 bases and V by 2 bases; bases with no gene match: 0.

The rearrangement uses TRBV5-6 and TRBJ1-5; 7 positions agree with TRBD1. Trimming took 4 bases from V and 3 from J; bases not matched to a gene: 10. Germline V gene lookup returns CDR1 SGHDT and CDR2 YYEEEE. CDR3 size: 16 residues. The CDR3: CASSVTGTRDNQPQHF. The DNA for the CDR3 is TGTGCCAGCAGCGTGACAGGGACTAGGGACAATCAGCCCCAGCATTTT.

This chain uses TRBV11-2 with TRBJ1-1; D is unclear. Trimming shortened V by 5 bases and J by 1 base, and 8 bases separated the two germline ends. The CDR3 contains 13 residues. The germline V gene has CDR1 SGHAT and CDR2 FQNNGV. CDR3 DNA sequence: TGTGCCAGCAGCCTTACTACGAACACTGAAGCTTTCTTT. As protein: CASSLTTNTEAFF.

This clone was recorded a few times. The chain employs TRBV19 and TRBJ1-2; 8 nucleotides line up with TRBD1. Trimming at V came to 2 bases and at J to 8 bases, leaving 10 bases not matched to a gene. CDR1 and CDR2 from the germline V gene are LNHDA and SQIVND (reference sequence). The CDR3 loop spans 15 amino acids. CDR3 in amino acids: CASSIFSQGAQGYTF. The DNA of the CDR3 is TGTGCCAGTAGTATATTTAGCCAGGGGGCACAAGGCTACACCTTC.

This clone was found once. The chain has TRBV29-1 and TRBJ1-4, with 9 bases identical to TRBD1. J gave up 8 bases and V 7 bases, and 8 bases lay outside the gene matches. Germline V lookup: CDR1 SQVTM, CDR2 ANQGSEA. The CDR3 runs to 13 residues. The CDR3 region has the DNA TGCAGCGCCGAGACAGGGGGGGACGAAAAACTGTTTTTT. This translates into CSAETGGDEKLFF.

The V gene is TRBV7-2, the J gene TRBJ1-1; 11 nucleotides line up with TRBD1. This CDR3 is built from 16 residues. Trimming removed 3 bases from V and 3 bases from J; junction bases left unmatched: 6. Germline V CDR1 and CDR2: SGHTA, FQGNSA. CDR3 loop: CASSLGGTGGYTEAFF. The DNA for the CDR3 is TGTGCCAGCAGCTTGGGGGGGACAGGGGGTTACACTGAAGCTTTCTTT.

J is TRBJ1-6 and V is TRBV5-6; 7 positions match TRBD1. After removal of 3 bases from V and 1 base from J, the junction contained 4 bases not matched to a gene. The CDR3 has 16 residues. Germline-derived CDR1 and CDR2 are SGHDT and YYEEEE. CDR3: CASSSQGESYNSPLHF. CDR3 coding DNA: TGTGCCAGCAGCTCCCAGGGGGAGTCCTATAATTCACCCCTCCACTTT.

CDR3: CAIISSPNTEAFF. The DNA of the CDR3 is TGTGCCATCATATCAAGCCCGAACACTGAAGCTTTCTTT. The genes are TRBV10-3 and TRBJ1-1, with D unresolved. The germline V gene has CDR1 ENHRY and CDR2 SYGVKD. Trimming removed 7 bases from V and 1 base from J, with 10 bases in between. The CDR3 consists of 13 residues.

This clone has just one count. The chain uses TRBV7-6 and TRBJ2-6, with 7 bases fitting TRBD1. CDR1 and CDR2 (germline): SGHVS, FNYEAQ. The trim removed 5 bases at V and 0 bases at J, leaving 13 bases unmatched. The CDR3 has 19 amino acids. The CDR3 coding sequence is TGTGCCAGCAGCCCCCGGACAGGCTCGAGCCCCTCTGGGGCCAACGTCCTGACTTTC. Its protein is CASSPRTGSSPSGANVLTF.

The chain employs TRBV6-5 and TRBJ2-5; TRBD2 matches at 11 bases. V lost 5 bases and J lost 12; bases outside the gene matches: 14. The germline V gene encodes CDR1 MNHEY and CDR2 SVGAGI. This CDR3 spans 15 amino acids. In DNA, the CDR3 is TGTGCCAGCAGTCACATTAGCGGGGGGGGCTCGTTGGAGTACTTC. Encoded protein: CASSHISGGGSLEYF.

The chain recombines TRBV5-8 with TRBJ1-1; D not certain. CDR1 is SGHTS, CDR2 YDEGEE, per germline. Between the trimmed V and J ends, which lost 0 bases and 3 bases, there was a span of 6 bases. The CDR3 contains 13 residues. The CDR3 region is CASSLGRDTEAFF. In DNA, the CDR3 is TGTGCCAGCAGCTTGGGCCGGGACACTGAAGCTTTCTTT. Based on the CDR3 plus reference TRBV5-8 and TRBJ1-1, the full variable domain is EAGVTQSPTHLIKTRGQQATLRCSPISGHTSVYWYQQALGLGLQFLLWYDEGEERNRGNFPPRFSGRQFPNYSSELNVNALELEDSALYLCASSLGRDTEAFFGQGTRLTVV.

The rearrangement joins TRBV6-6 to TRBJ2-2, with 8 bases lining up with TRBD2. The J segment lost 4 bases and the V segment lost 5 bases, leaving 6 bases of the junction unmatched. CDR3 length: 15 amino acids. Germline-derived CDR1 and CDR2 are MNHNY and SVGAGI (reference sequence). This CDR3 reads CASSPGGAATGELFF. As DNA, the CDR3 is TGTGCCAGCAGTCCCGGGGGGGCCGCCACCGGGGAGCTGTTTTTT.

The chain couples TRBV24-1 to TRBJ1-2; 9 nucleotides line up with TRBD1. Per the germline V gene, CDR1 is KGHDR and CDR2 is SFDVKD. This CDR3 region has 15 residues. The V and J ends lost 1 base and 7 bases, in that order; junction bases with no gene match: 6. CDR3 loop: CATSDLRTGEPGYTF. The CDR3 DNA is TGTGCCACCAGTGATTTAAGGACAGGGGAACCTGGCTACACCTTC.

This clone was counted only a few times. CDR3 amino acids: CASSPTPDSSVTF. The CDR3 bases are TGTGCCAGCTCACCTACCCCGGACAGCTCAGTCACCTTC. This chain joins TRBV18 and TRBJ1-2, with D possibly matching TRBD1 (6 bases). The CDR3 covers 13 residues. Trimming removed 3 bases from V and 13 bases from J, with 18 bases in between. Germline CDR1 KGHSH, CDR2 LQKENI.